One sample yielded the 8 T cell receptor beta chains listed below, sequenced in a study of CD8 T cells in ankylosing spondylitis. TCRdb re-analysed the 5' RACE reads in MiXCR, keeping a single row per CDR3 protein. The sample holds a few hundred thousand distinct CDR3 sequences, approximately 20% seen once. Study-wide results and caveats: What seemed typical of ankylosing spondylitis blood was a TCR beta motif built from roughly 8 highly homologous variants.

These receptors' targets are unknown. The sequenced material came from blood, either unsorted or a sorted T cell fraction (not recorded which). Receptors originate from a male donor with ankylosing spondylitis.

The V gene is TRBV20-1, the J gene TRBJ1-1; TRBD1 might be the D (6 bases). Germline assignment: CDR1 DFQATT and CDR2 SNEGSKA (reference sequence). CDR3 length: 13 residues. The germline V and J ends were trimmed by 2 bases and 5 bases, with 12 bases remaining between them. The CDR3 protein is CSARWDKGTEAFF. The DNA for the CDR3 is TGCAGTGCTAGATGGGACAAGGGAACTGAAGCTTTCTTT.

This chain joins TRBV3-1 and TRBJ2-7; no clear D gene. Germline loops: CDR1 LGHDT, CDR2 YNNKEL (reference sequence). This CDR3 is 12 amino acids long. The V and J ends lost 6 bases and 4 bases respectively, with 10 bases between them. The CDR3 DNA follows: TGTGCCAGCAGTCACGACACGTACGAGCAGTACTTC. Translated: CASSHDTYEQYF.

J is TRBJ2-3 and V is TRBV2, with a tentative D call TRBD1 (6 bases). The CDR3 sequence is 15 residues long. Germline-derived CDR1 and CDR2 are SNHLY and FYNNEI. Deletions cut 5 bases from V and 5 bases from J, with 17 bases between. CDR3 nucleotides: TGTGCCAGCAGTCAGGGGTCGTCTTTTGTAGATACGCAGTATTTT. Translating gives CASSQGSSFVDTQYF.

As DNA, the CDR3 is TGCAGTGCCGGAACAGCTACCTACGAGCAGTACTTC. Protein: CSAGTATYEQYF. This sequence joins TRBV20-1 and TRBJ2-7; D gene unclear. V shed 6 bases and J shed 2 bases, with 11 bases lying between them. The CDR3 runs 12 residues. The germline gives CDR1 DFQATT, CDR2 SNEGSKA (reference sequence).

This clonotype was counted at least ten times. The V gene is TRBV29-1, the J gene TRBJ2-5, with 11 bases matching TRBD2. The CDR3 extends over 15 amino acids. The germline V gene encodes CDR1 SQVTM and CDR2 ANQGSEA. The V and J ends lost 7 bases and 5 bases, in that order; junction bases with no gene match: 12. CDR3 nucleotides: TGCAGCGCCGTATGGGGGACTAGCGGTGGGGAGACCCAGTACTTC. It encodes CSAVWGTSGGETQYF.

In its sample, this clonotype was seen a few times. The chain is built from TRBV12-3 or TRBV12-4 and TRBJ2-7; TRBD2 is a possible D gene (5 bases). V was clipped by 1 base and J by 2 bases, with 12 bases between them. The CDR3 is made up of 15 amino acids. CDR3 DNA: TGTGCCAGCAGTTTAGTGGCCGGGGTTGCCTACGAGCAGTACTTC. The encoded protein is CASSLVAGVAYEQYF.

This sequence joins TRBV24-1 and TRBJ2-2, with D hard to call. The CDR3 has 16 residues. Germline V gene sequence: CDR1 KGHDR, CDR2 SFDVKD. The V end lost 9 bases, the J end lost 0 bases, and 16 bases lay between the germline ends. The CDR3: CATGPPSRTNTGELFF. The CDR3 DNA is TGTGCCACCGGCCCTCCCTCCAGAACGAACACCGGGGAGCTGTTTTTT.

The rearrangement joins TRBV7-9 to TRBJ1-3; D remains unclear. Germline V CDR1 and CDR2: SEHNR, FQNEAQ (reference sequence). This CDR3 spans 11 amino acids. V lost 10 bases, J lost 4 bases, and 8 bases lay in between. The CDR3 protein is CANGVGNTIYF. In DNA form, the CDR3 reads TGTGCCAACGGAGTCGGAAACACCATATATTTT.